This T cell receptor beta chain was recovered during a study of blood T cell repertoires in COVID-19 (dated by TCRdb to 2020 to 2022). For context, the study as a whole: Samples from collaborators originated in the United States, Italy and Spain and spanned both the acute and convalescent phases of COVID-19. Subjects who had been exposed to COVID-19, were actively infected with it, or had recovered from it provided the deeply sampled blood TCRbeta repertoires that made up the dataset. HLA class I and class II types, where available, came from metadata supplied by the sample provider rather than from assay-based typing. The prospective study material was composed of cDNA or gDNA derived from T cells, B-cell-depleted T cells, or PBMCs. A de-identified subject ID, COVID-19 status, age in years and sex were almost always included in the sample metadata. The repertoires were released in a freely available public database meant as a resource for research on the immune response to SARS-CoV-2. The samples were drawn from the first 160 participants of the ongoing ImmuneRACE study and from some 1,300 subjects provided by 6 global collaborators.

Each collaborating institution followed its own protocols to collect whole blood in K2EDTA tubes. For TCRbeta analysis, collaborators shipped samples in one of three forms: frozen whole blood, isolated PBMCs, or DNA extracted from either of those sample types. The CDR3, cysteine through phenylalanine, is 14 amino acids long. The sequence is cut down to CDR3 DNA, 42 bases in frame from base 1. Compared with germline, V lacks 5 bases and J lacks 7 bases; bases without a gene match: 3. CDR1 and CDR2 are drawn from the germline V gene: SNHLY, FYNNEI. Turning to this clone: The specificity of this receptor is unknown. The record has no base qualities; no much larger clone is one base away.

Broader findings and caveats from the paper: How much clinical and demographic metadata was included differed by source and by participant, and the metadata was provided uncurated.

The immunoSEQ Assay, a bias-controlled multiplex PCR, was used to amplify TCRbeta CDR3 regions from genomic DNA. Per the original workflow: The number of nucleated cells in each sample was estimated from the amplification of reference gene primers within the assay. Sequence reads were collapsed and filtered to measure the absolute abundance of every unique TCRbeta CDR3 rearrangement. Productive Simpson clonality was computed per sample as the square root of Simpson's diversity index over productive rearrangements. TCRdb retrieved this table from immuneACCESS and kept in-frame rearrangements only. Not all clones are present; in checked studies, unresolved V genes account for under half, and no reason is known for the remainder. V and J calls and clone size are copied from that table; D and trimming were computed from the DNA. The sample table records about 100,000 clones; roughly nine tenths of these occur just once. The ten most abundant clones make up 32% of the sample.

The source of this sequence is a woman of 80 years or more with acute or convalescent COVID-19. The chain employs TRBV2 and TRBJ1-6; a stretch of 9 junction bases matches TRBD1. The sequencing input was peripheral blood. The DNA is as follows: TGTGCCAGCAGTCGGACAGGGGTGAATTCACCCCTCCACTTT. It translates as CASSRTGVNSPLHF.